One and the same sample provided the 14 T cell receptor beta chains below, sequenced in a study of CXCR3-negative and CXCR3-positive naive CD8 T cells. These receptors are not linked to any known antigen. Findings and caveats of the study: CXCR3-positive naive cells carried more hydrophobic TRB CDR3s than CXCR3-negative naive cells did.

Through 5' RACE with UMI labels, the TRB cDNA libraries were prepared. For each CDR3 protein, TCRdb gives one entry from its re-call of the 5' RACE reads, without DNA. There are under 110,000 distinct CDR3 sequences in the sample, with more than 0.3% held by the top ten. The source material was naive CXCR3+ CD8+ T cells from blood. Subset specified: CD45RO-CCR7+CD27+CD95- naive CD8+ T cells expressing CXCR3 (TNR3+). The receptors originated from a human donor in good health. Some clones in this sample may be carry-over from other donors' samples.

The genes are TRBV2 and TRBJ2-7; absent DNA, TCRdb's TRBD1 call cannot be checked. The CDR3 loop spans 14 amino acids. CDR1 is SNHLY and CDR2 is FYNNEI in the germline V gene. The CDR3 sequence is CASSEGLMGLEQYF.

The CDR3: CSVRIEAGALETQYF. V usage is TRBV29-1 and J usage is TRBJ2-5; the D call of TRBD2 rests on TCRdb alone, since no DNA is present to check it. CDR3 size: 15 residues. Germline loops: CDR1 SQVTM, CDR2 ANQGSEA.

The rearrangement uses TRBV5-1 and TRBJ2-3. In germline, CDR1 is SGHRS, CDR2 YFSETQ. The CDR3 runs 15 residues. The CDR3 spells CASSLGTVNTDTQYF.

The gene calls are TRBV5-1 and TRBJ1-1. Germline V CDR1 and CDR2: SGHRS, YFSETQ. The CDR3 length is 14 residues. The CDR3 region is CASSSDREGTEAFF.

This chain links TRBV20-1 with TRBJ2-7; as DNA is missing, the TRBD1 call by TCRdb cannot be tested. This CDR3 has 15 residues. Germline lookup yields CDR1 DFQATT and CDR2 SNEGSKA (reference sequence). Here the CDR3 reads CSAREYGGGSYEQYF.

The chain's CDR3 is CASSPTQRGGRADTQYF. V gene TRBV7-9 combines with J gene TRBJ2-3; TCRdb's D call of TRBD2 is untestable without DNA. Germline V CDR1 and CDR2: SEHNR, FQNEAQ (reference sequence). This CDR3 has 17 amino acids.

CDR3 protein: CSARGYDEAFF. The J gene is TRBJ1-1, the V gene TRBV20-1. Germline CDR1 DFQATT, CDR2 SNEGSKA (reference sequence). This CDR3 is 11 amino acids long.

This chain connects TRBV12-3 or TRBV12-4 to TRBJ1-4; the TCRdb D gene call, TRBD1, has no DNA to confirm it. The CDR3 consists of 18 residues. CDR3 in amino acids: CASSLSATLARGGEKLFF.

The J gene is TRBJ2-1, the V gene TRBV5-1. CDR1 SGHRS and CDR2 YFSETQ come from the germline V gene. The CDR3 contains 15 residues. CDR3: CASSSGREPYNEQFF.

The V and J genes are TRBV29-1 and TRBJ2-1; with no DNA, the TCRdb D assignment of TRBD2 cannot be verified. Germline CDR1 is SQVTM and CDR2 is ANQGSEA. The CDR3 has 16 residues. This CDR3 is CSVLPSGGASYNEQFF.

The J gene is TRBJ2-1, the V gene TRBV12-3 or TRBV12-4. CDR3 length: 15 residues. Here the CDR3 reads CASSRWLAPYNEQFF.

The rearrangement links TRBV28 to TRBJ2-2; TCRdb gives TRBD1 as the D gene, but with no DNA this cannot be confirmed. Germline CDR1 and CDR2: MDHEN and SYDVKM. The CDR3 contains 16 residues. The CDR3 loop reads CASSINPGQGVGELFF.

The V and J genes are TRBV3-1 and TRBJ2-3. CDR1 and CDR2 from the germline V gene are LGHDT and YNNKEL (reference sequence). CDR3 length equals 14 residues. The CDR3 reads CASSQEGWVDTQYF.

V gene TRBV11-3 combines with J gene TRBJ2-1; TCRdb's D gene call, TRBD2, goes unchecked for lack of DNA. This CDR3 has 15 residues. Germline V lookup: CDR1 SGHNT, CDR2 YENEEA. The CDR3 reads CASSFRTSGVNEQFF.